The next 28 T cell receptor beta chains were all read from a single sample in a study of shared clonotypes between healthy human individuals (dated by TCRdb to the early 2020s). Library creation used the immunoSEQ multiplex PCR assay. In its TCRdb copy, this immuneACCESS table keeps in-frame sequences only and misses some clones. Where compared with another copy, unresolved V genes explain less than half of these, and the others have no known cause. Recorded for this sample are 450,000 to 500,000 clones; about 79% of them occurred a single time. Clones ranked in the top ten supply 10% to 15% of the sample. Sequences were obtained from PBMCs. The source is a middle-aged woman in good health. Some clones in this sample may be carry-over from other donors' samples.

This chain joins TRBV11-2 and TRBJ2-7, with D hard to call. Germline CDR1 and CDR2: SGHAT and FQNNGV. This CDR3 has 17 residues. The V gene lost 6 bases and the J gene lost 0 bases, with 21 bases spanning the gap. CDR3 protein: CASRSGIWNSSSYEQYF. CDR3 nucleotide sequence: TGTGCCAGCAGAAGTGGGATTTGGAACAGTAGCTCCTACGAGCAGTACTTC. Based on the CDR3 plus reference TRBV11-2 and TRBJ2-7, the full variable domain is EAGVAQSPRYKIIEKRQSVAFWCNPISGHATLYWYQQILGQGPKLLIQFQNNGVVDDSQLPKDRFSAERLKGVDSTLKIQPAKLEDSAVYLCASRSGIWNSSSYEQYFGPGTRLTVT.

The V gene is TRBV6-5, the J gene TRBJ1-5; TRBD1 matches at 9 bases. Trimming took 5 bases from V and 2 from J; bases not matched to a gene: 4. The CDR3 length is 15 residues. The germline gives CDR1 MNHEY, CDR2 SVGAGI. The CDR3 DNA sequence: TGTGCCAGCAGTCGGGACAGGGAACGCAATCAGCCCCAGCATTTT. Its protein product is CASSRDRERNQPQHF.

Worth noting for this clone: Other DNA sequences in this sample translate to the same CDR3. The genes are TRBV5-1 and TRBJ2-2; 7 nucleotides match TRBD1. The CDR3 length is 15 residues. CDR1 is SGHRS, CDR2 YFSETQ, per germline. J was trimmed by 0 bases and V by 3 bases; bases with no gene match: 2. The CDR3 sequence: CASSYRGANTGELFF. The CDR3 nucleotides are TGCGCCAGCAGCTACAGGGGAGCGAACACCGGGGAGCTGTTTTTT.

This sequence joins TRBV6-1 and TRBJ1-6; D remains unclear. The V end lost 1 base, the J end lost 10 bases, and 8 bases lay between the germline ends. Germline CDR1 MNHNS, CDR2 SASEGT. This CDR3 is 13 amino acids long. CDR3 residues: CASSEGSVSPLHF. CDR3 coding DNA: TGTGCCAGCAGTGAAGGCTCCGTCTCACCCCTCCACTTT.

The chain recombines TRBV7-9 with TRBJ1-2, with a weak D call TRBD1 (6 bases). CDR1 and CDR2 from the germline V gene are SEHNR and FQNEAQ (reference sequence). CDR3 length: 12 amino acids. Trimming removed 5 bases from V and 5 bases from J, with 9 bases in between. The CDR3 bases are TGTGCCAGCAGCGCAACAGGGTATGGCTACACCTTC. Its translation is CASSATGYGYTF.

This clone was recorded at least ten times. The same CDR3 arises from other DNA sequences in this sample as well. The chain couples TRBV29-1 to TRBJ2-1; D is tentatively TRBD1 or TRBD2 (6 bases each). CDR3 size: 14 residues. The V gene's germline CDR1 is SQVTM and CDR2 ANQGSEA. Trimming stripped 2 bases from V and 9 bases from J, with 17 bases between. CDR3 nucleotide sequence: TGCAGCGTTGAATTTAGCGGAGGCAGGGGTGAGCAGTTCTTC. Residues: CSVEFSGGRGEQFF.

CDR3 protein: CASGLGNTEAFF. The CDR3 region has the DNA TGTGCTAGTGGTTTGGGGAACACTGAAGCTTTCTTT. V is TRBV12-5 and J is TRBJ1-1; no clear D gene. In germline, CDR1 is LGHNT, CDR2 FRNRAP. The CDR3 covers 12 residues. V was clipped by 1 base and J by 1 base, with 1 base between them.

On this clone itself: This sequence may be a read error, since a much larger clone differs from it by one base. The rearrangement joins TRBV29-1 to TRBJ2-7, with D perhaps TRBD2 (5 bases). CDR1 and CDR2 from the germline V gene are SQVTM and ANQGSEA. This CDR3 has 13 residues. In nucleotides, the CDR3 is TGCAGCTTCCGGGAAGGCCCGTTCGGCGAGCTGTACTTC. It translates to CSFREGPFGELYF.

DNA for the CDR3: TGTGCCAGCAGCTTAGCGGAGACAGGGGGCTGGACCTACGAGCAGTACTTC. Translating it yields CASSLAETGGWTYEQYF. The chain couples TRBV7-9 to TRBJ2-7; 10 bases fit TRBD1. J lost 2 bases, V lost 0 bases, and 7 bases had no gene match. The germline CDR1 and CDR2 sequences are SEHNR and FQNEAQ (reference sequence). This CDR3 is built from 17 residues. The full variable domain, completed using reference TRBV7-9 and TRBJ2-7, is DTGVSQNPRHKITKRGQNVTFRCDPISEHNRLYWYRQTLGQGPEFLTYFQNEAQLEKSRLLSDRFSAERPKGSFSTLEIQRTEQGDSAMYLCASSLAETGGWTYEQYFGPGTRLTVT.

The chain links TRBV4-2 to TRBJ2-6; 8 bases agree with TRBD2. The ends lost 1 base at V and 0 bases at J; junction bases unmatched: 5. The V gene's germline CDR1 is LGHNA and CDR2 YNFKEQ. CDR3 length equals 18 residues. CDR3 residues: CASSQVPAGDSGANVLTF. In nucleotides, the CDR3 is TGTGCCAGCAGCCAAGTCCCAGCGGGGGACTCTGGGGCCAACGTCCTGACTTTC.

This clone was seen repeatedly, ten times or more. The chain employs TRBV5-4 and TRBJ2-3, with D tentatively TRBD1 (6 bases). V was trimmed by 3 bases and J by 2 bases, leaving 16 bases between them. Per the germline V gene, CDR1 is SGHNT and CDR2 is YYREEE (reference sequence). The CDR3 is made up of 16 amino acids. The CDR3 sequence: CASSSRKQGVTDTQYF. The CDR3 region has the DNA TGTGCCAGCAGCTCGCGGAAACAGGGAGTCACAGATACGCAGTATTTT.

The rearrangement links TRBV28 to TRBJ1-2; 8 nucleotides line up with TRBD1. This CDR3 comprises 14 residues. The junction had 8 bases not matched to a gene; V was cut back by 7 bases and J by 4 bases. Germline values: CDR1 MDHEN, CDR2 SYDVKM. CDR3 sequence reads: CASTLGDRSYGYTF. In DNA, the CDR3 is TGTGCCAGCACCCTGGGGGACAGGAGCTATGGCTACACCTTC.

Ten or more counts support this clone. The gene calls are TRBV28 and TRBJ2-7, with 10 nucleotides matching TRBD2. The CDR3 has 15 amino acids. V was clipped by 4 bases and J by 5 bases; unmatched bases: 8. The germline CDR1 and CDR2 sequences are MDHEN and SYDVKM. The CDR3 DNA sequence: TGTGCCAGCAGTTCCGGAAGGCTAGCGGGAGACGAGCAGTACTTC. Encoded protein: CASSSGRLAGDEQYF.

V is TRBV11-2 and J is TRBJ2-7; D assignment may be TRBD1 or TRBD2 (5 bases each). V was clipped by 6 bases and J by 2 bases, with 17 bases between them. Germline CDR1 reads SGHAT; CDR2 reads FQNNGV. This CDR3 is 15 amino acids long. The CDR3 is CASRRPGRITYEQYF. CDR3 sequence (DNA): TGTGCCAGCAGACGCCCGGGACGGATAACCTACGAGCAGTACTTC.

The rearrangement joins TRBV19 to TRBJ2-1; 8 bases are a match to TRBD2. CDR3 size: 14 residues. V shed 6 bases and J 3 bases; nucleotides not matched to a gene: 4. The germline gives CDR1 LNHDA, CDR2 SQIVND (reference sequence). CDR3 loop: CASSPGGDYNEQFF. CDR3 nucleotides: TGTGCCAGTAGCCCGGGGGGGGACTACAATGAGCAGTTCTTC.

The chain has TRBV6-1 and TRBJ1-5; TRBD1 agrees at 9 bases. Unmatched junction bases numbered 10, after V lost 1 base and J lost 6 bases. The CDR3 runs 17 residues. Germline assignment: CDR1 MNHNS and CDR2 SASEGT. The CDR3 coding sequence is TGTGCCAGCAGTGAAGGGATAGGGACAGGGCCTGGTCAGCCCCAGCATTTT. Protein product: CASSEGIGTGPGQPQHF.

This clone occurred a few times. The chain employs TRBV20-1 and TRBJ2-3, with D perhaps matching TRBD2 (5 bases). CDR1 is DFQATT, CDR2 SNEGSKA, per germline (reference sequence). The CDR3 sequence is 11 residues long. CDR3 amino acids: CSAWRTDTQYF. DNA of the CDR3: TGCAGCGCTTGGAGGACAGATACGCAGTATTTT.

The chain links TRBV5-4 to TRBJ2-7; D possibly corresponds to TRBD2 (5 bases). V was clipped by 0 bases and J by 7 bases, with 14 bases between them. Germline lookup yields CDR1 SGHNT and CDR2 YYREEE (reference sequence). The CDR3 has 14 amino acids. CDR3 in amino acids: CASSLDGLAKEQYF. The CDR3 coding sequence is TGTGCCAGCAGCTTGGATGGCCTAGCTAAAGAGCAGTACTTC. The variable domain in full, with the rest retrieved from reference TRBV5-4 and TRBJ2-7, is ETGVTQSPTHLIKTRGQQVTLRCSSQSGHNTVSWYQQALGQGPQFIFQYYREEENGRGNFPPRFSGLQFPNYSSELNVNALELDDSALYLCASSLDGLAKEQYFGPGTRLTVT.

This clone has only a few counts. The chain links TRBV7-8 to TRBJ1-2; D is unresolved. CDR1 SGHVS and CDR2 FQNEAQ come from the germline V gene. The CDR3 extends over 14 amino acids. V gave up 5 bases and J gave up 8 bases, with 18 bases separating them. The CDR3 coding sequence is TGTGCCAGCAGCCCCCGGGGAACAACTATGGGCTACACCTTC. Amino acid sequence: CASSPRGTTMGYTF.

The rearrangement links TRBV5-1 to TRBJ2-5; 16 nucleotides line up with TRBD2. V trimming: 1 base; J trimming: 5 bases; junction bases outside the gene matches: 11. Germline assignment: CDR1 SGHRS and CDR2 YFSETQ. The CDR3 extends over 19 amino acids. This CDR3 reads CASSLLGTSGRAVGETQYF. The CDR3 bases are TGCGCCAGCAGCTTGTTGGGGACTAGCGGGAGGGCCGTAGGCGAGACCCAGTACTTC.

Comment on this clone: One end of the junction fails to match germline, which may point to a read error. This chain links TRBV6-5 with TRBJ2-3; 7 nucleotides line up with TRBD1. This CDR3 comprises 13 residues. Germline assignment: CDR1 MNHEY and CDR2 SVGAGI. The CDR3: CVSRQGYADTQYF. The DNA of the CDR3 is TGTGTCAGCAGACAGGGTTACGCAGATACGCAGTATTTT.

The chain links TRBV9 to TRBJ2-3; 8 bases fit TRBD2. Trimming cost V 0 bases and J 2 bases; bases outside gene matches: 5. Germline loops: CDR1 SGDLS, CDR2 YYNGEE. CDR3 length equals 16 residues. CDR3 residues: CASSVGIAGNTDTQYF. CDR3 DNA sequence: TGTGCCAGCAGCGTAGGGATAGCGGGGAACACAGATACGCAGTATTTT.

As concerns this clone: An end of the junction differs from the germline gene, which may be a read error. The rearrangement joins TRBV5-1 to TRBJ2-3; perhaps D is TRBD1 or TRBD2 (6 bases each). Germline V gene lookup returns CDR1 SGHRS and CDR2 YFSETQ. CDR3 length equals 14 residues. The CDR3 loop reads CASSGTTSTDTQYF. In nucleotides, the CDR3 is TGCGCCAGCAGCGGGACAACTAGCACAGATACACAGTATTTT.

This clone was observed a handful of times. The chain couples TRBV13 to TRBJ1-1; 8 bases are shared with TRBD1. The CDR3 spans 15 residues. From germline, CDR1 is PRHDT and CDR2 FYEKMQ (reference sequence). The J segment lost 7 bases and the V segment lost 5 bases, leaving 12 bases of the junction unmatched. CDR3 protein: CASSPPGGNVIEAFF. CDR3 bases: TGTGCCAGCAGCCCCCCAGGGGGCAATGTCATTGAAGCTTTCTTT.

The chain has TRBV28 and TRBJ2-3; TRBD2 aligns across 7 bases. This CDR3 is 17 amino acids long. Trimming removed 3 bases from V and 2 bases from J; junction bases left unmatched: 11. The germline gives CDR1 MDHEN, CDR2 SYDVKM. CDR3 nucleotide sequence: TGTGCCAGCAGTTTTGCGGGAGAGCATTACTTCACAGATACGCAGTATTTT. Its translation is CASSFAGEHYFTDTQYF. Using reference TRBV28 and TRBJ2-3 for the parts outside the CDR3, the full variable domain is DVKVTQSSRYLVKRTGEKVFLECVQDMDHENMFWYRQDPGLGLRLIYFSYDVKMKEKGDIPEGYSVSREKKERFSLILESASTNQTSMYLCASSFAGEHYFTDTQYFGPGTRLTVL.

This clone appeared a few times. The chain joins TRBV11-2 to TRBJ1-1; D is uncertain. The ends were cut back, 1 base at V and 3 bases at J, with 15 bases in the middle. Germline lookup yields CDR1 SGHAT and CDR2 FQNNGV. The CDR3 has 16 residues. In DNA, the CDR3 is TGTGCCAGCAGCTTAGCCCGGGTTGTCTCGGACACTGAAGCTTTCTTT. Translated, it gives CASSLARVVSDTEAFF.

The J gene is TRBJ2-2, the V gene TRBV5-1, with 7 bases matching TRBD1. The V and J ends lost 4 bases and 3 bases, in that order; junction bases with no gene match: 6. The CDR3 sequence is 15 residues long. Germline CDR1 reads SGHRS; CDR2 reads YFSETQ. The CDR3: CASSLRTGYTGELFF. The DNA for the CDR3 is TGCGCCAGCAGCCTCAGGACAGGTTACACCGGGGAGCTGTTTTTT.

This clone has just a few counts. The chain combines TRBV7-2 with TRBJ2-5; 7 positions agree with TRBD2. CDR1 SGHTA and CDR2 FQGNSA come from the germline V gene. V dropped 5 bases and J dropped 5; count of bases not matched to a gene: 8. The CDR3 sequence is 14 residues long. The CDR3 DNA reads TGTGCCAGCAGCCCGTTGGGCGGGAGTGAGACCCAGTACTTC. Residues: CASSPLGGSETQYF.